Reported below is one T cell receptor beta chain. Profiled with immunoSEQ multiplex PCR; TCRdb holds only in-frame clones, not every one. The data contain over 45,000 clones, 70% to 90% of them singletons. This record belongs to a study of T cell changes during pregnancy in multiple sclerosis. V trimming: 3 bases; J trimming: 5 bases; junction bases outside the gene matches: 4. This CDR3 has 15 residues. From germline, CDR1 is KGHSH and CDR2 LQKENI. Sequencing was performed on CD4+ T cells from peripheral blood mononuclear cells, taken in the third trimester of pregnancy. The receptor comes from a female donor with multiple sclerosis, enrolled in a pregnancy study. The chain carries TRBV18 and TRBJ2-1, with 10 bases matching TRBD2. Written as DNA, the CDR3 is TGTGCCAGCTCACCTCTAGCGGGGGATAACAATGAGCAGTTCTTC. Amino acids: CASSPLAGDNNEQFF. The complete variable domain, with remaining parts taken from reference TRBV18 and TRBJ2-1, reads NAGVMQNPRHLVRRRGQEARLRCSPMKGHSHVYWYRQLPEEGLKFMVYLQKENIIDESGMPKERFSAEFPKEGPSILRIQQVVRGDSAAYFCASSPLAGDNNEQFFGPGTRLTVL.